This TCR beta chain was recorded in a study of long-term antiretroviral therapy in people with HIV. Germline-derived CDR1 and CDR2 are MNHNS and SASEGT. The ends lost 5 bases at V and 0 bases at J; junction bases unmatched: 1. CDR3 length equals 13 residues. A v3.0 immunoSEQ assay was performed at survey level. Sequencing was intended to reach 40,000-50,000 T-cell genomes per sample. This table comes from immunoSEQ multiplex PCR, and its TCRdb copy is limited to in-frame clones, with some not included. The sample yields about 28,000 clones, roughly 84% seen once. The sequence came from a man younger than 35 with HIV. The sample in question was unsorted PBMCs, obtained 0.4 years after starting antiretroviral therapy. The chain couples TRBV6-1 to TRBJ2-7; 7 nucleotides align to TRBD1. The CDR3 region is CASSRQGSYEQYF. Here the CDR3 DNA reads TGTGCCAGCAGTCGACAGGGCTCCTACGAGCAGTACTTC.